This TCR beta chain originates from a study of cytomegalovirus exposure and HLA in healthy donors. Study-wide context: Earlier, some 180 million T cells were analyzed, and some 120 million unique TCR beta sequences were found among them. Membership in the Caucasian-associated ancestry cluster was found for around 81% of approximately 380 genotyped donors. Points from the study as a whole: The authors enumerated around 150 TCR beta chains as linked to cytomegalovirus. Earlier findings revealed that most TCR beta V segments proved productive either about 90% or about 30% of the time.

In regard to this clone: The antigen remains unidentified.

Researchers ran the PCR with 60 Vbeta and 13 Jbeta primers. Repertoires were generated with immunoSEQ multiplex PCR, while TCRdb's copy carries only in-frame clones and drops some. The data show over 100,000 clones, 69% seen once. This CDR3 has 16 residues. The V end was cut by 3 bases, the J end by 2 bases, with 14 bases between. Germline-derived CDR1 and CDR2 are MGHRA and YSYEKL. The chain joins TRBV4-1 to TRBJ2-1, with D possibly being TRBD2 (5 bases). The sample taken for sequencing was PBMCs. This receptor was obtained from a woman aged 70-85 years in good health and CMV-seropositive. For the CDR3, the DNA is TGCGCCAGCAGCCAGGAAGGACTTTTAACCTACAATGAGCAGTTCTTC. This translates into CASSQEGLLTYNEQFF.